This T cell receptor beta chain was captured by sequencing in a study of response to subunit inactivated influenza vaccine. This clonotype came up a few times. The CDR3 length is 13 residues. Looked up from germline, CDR1 is DFQATT and CDR2 is SNEGSKA (reference sequence). V lost 3 bases and J lost 6; bases outside the gene matches: 4. MiXCR, applied by TCRdb to the RT-PCR reads, yields one record per CDR3 protein. The data show about 800,000 distinct CDR3 sequences, around 21% seen once. The specimen was PBMCs from blood, collected about 5 days after vaccination. The clonotype comes from a man aged 45-65 years who received an inactivated influenza vaccine. This chain joins TRBV20-1 and TRBJ1-5, with 8 bases lining up with TRBD1. The CDR3 sequence: CSARGQDGQPQHF. For the CDR3, the DNA is TGCAGTGCTAGGGGACAGGATGGTCAGCCCCAGCATTTT.